This T cell receptor beta chain was recovered during a study of blood T cell repertoires in COVID-19. Whole-study context: Sites across the United States, Italy and Spain contributed samples from acute and convalescent COVID-19. Sources were T cells, B-cell-depleted T cells, or PBMCs; the material itself was cDNA or gDNA.

As processed by the authors: Reference gene primer amplification gave nucleated cell count estimates. Produced via immunoSEQ multiplex PCR; TCRdb's table is partial and in-frame only. Clonal size and the V and J genes are those of that table, whereas D and trimming came from the DNA. Of hundreds of thousands of clones listed, about 90% are singletons. Germline loops: CDR1 SSHAT, CDR2 FNYEAQ (reference sequence). The length of the CDR3 is 14 residues. After removal of 5 bases from V and 4 bases from J, the junction contained 3 bases not matched to a gene. This clone was observed once. The rearrangement uses TRBV7-7 and TRBJ2-5; TRBD2 matches at 11 bases. The sample consisted of peripheral blood. The sequence was collected from an older man with acute or convalescent COVID-19. The CDR3 spells CASSVSGRGETQYF. The DNA of the CDR3 is TGTGCCAGCAGCGTTAGCGGGAGGGGAGAGACCCAGTACTTC.